The 16 T cell receptor beta chains given below trace back to one sample, sequenced in a study of early T cells in non-severe SARS-CoV-2 infection. TCRdb processed the 5' RACE reads anew with MiXCR; each CDR3 protein has one entry. The table has about 64,000 distinct CDR3 sequences, 20% to 25% seen once. The material sequenced was whole blood, taken at baseline. Receptors were obtained from an adult who was a healthcare worker with PCR-confirmed SARS-CoV-2 infection or an uninfected control (not recorded which).

The rearrangement joins TRBV10-3 to TRBJ2-1; D is unresolved. The germline V and J ends were trimmed by 4 bases and 8 bases, with 12 bases remaining between them. Looked up from germline, CDR1 is ENHRY and CDR2 is SYGVKD. The CDR3 runs to 13 residues. The CDR3 loop reads CAISGIPRDEQFF. As DNA, the CDR3 is TGTGCCATCAGTGGTATACCGCGCGATGAGCAGTTCTTC.

The chain couples TRBV7-9 to TRBJ2-5; possibly TRBD2 for D (5 bases). V gave up 0 bases and J gave up 2 bases, with 7 bases separating them. Germline V gene sequence: CDR1 SEHNR, CDR2 FQNEAQ (reference sequence). CDR3 length: 14 residues. In nucleotides, the CDR3 is TGTGCCAGCAGCTTAGCGGGGAGACAAGAGACCCAGTACTTC. Protein: CASSLAGRQETQYF.

This clonotype was detected only a few times. The chain employs TRBV5-1 and TRBJ1-6, with D unresolved. Deletions cut 2 bases from V and 8 bases from J, with 14 bases between. This CDR3 region has 15 residues. Per the germline V gene, CDR1 is SGHRS and CDR2 is YFSETQ. The CDR3 sequence is CASSLGLGIDSPLHF. The CDR3 DNA reads TGCGCCAGCAGCTTAGGACTGGGGATCGATTCACCCCTCCACTTT.

This clonotype turned up a few times. The chain employs TRBV10-3 and TRBJ1-4; 10 bases are a match to TRBD1. This CDR3 has 16 residues. V shed 5 bases, J shed 5 bases, and the junction held 8 bases outside the gene matches. Germline loops: CDR1 ENHRY, CDR2 SYGVKD. Written as DNA, the CDR3 is TGTGCCATCAGTCACGGACAGGGGGGGAAGAATGAAAAACTGTTTTTT. As protein: CAISHGQGGKNEKLFF.

The chain recombines TRBV9 with TRBJ1-1; 7 positions match TRBD1. The CDR3 contains 14 residues. Germline V CDR1 and CDR2: SGDLS, YYNGEE. V lost 7 bases, J lost 5 bases, and 11 bases stayed unmatched. The CDR3 DNA reads TGTGCCAGCGGCCGGACAGGAAGGCAAACTGAAGCTTTCTTT. Translating gives CASGRTGRQTEAFF.

This clonotype was seen only a few times. The rearrangement uses TRBV30 and TRBJ1-1; D unresolved. The CDR3 length is 13 residues. Trimming removed 3 bases at V and 3 bases at J, with 11 bases between. The germline CDR1 and CDR2 sequences are GTSNPN and SVGIG (reference sequence). CDR3 amino acids: CAWSWRPHTEAFF. Written as DNA, the CDR3 is TGTGCCTGGAGCTGGAGGCCTCACACTGAAGCTTTCTTT.

This clonotype was seen ten or more times. The chain joins TRBV12-3 or TRBV12-4 to TRBJ1-2, with unresolved D. The CDR3 sequence is 15 residues long. V lost 1 base and J lost 4, with 13 bases in between. The CDR3 protein is CASSLGSALPYGYTF. CDR3 nucleotides: TGTGCCAGCAGTTTAGGGTCAGCGCTGCCCTATGGCTACACCTTC.

The chain uses TRBV20-1 and TRBJ1-4; no clear D. The length of the CDR3 is 14 residues. The V and J ends lost 3 bases and 3 bases respectively, with 11 bases between them. Germline V gene data show CDR1 as DFQATT and CDR2 as SNEGSKA (reference sequence). The CDR3 coding sequence is TGCAGTGCTAGCCCCCGGGCTGCTAATGAAAAACTGTTTTTT. As protein: CSASPRAANEKLFF.

The V gene is TRBV19, the J gene TRBJ2-1; no clear D gene. This CDR3 is built from 15 residues. V gave up 6 bases and J gave up 7 bases, with 19 bases separating them. CDR1 LNHDA and CDR2 SQIVND come from the germline V gene (reference sequence). CDR3 nucleotide sequence: TGTGCCAGTAGCCTCACCGGGCCGCCTGGGAATGAGCAGTTCTTC. As protein: CASSLTGPPGNEQFF. The complete variable domain, with remaining parts taken from reference TRBV19 and TRBJ2-1, reads DGGITQSPKYLFRKEGQNVTLSCEQNLNHDAMYWYRQDPGQGLRLIYYSQIVNDFQKGDIAEGYSVSREKKESFPLTVTSAQKNPTAFYLCASSLTGPPGNEQFFGPGTRLTVL.

The chain joins TRBV6-6 to TRBJ2-2; 9 bases match TRBD2. CDR3 size: 16 residues. Germline trimming cut 5 bases from V and 6 bases from J; bases unmatched to any gene: 10. The germline V gene has CDR1 MNHNY and CDR2 SVGAGI (reference sequence). The CDR3: CASSPPRRGGPGELFF. In DNA, the CDR3 is TGTGCCAGCAGTCCTCCTAGGCGGGGGGGCCCCGGGGAGCTGTTTTTT.

This clonotype was detected only a few times. The chain is built from TRBV19 and TRBJ1-4; D perhaps matches TRBD1 (6 bases). Trimming took off 3 bases at V and 5 bases at J, with 19 bases between the two ends. The CDR3 runs 17 residues. CDR1 LNHDA and CDR2 SQIVND come from the germline V gene (reference sequence). The CDR3 DNA follows: TGTGCCAGTAGTATCACCCTTTCGGGGGGCGAGAATGAAAAACTGTTTTTT. Amino acids: CASSITLSGGENEKLFF.

CDR3 amino acids: CASSPGRPHHEQYF. In DNA form, the CDR3 reads TGCGCCAGCAGCCCCGGTAGGCCCCATCACGAGCAGTACTTC. J is TRBJ2-7 and V is TRBV5-1; D gene uncertain. The CDR3 covers 14 residues. Germline loops: CDR1 SGHRS, CDR2 YFSETQ. The V end lost 4 bases, the J end lost 5 bases, and 16 bases lay between the germline ends.

The rearrangement uses TRBV5-4 and TRBJ2-3; D gene ambiguous. The germline CDR1 and CDR2 sequences are SGHNT and YYREEE (reference sequence). This CDR3 region has 14 residues. V was pared by 0 bases and J by 2 bases, with 7 bases between. As DNA, the CDR3 is TGTGCCAGCAGCTTGGCCCACAACACAGATACGCAGTATTTT. Protein product: CASSLAHNTDTQYF. Complete variable domain (other parts from reference TRBV5-4 and TRBJ2-3): ETGVTQSPTHLIKTRGQQVTLRCSSQSGHNTVSWYQQALGQGPQFIFQYYREEENGRGNFPPRFSGLQFPNYSSELNVNALELDDSALYLCASSLAHNTDTQYFGPGTRLTVL.

The chain couples TRBV14 to TRBJ2-7; D is possibly TRBD1 (5 bases). The CDR3 spans 12 residues. Germline values: CDR1 SGHDN, CDR2 FVKESK. Trimming stripped 8 bases from V and 5 bases from J, with 13 bases between. As DNA, the CDR3 is TGTGCCAGCTCGGCCATGGGGCACGAGCAGTACTTC. This translates into CASSAMGHEQYF.

The V and J genes are TRBV5-6 and TRBJ2-2; 9 nucleotides align to TRBD2. This CDR3 spans 17 amino acids. V shed 0 bases, J shed 7 bases, and the junction held 10 bases outside the gene matches. From germline, CDR1 is SGHDT and CDR2 YYEEEE. CDR3 amino acids: CASSLDGLARFGGELFF. CDR3 in DNA: TGTGCCAGCAGCTTGGATGGACTAGCGAGGTTCGGCGGGGAGCTGTTTTTT.

V is TRBV3-1 and J is TRBJ1-6, with D maybe TRBD1 (5 bases). The V gene's germline CDR1 is LGHDT and CDR2 YNNKEL (reference sequence). V lost 4 bases and J lost 8, with 12 bases in between. The CDR3 has 14 residues. CDR3 amino acids: CASSLWGFDSPLHF. In DNA form, the CDR3 reads TGTGCCAGCAGCCTTTGGGGGTTCGATTCACCCCTCCACTTT.